Below, one TCR beta chain is given with its context. Its antigen remains unidentified. At one end, the junction sequence differs from germline, possibly due to a read error. The data belong to a study of metastatic and nonmetastatic thyroid tumors. In the study overall: Repertoires were compared across blood and tumor or nodule tissue from malignant and benign thyroid patients.

Per the original methods: The distant-metastasis classifier for papillary thyroid cancer was built from CDR3 differences across clinicopathological groups. TCRdb reanalyzed the PCR reads with MiXCR. TCRdb, not the authors, supplied the V and J calls. This repertoire shows around 23,000 clones, just over 20% found once; its top ten account for under 30%. Findings and caveats of the study: For both blood and tumor, malignant thyroid tumors reportedly showed significantly higher TCR beta diversity than benign nodules did.

Thyroid surgery had not been preceded by any treatment in any patient. Germline CDR1 is DFQATT and CDR2 is SNEGSKA (reference sequence). The CDR3 totals 16 residues. This rearrangement joins TRBV20-1 to TRBJ2-2; tentative D call: TRBD2 (6 bases). The specimen sequenced was blood. This clonotype originated in a female donor with papillary thyroid cancer or a benign thyroid nodule (not recorded which). Some clones in this sample may be carry-over from other donors' samples. CDR3 loop: CSARDLSGSNTGEPFF. CDR3 bases: TGCAGTGCTAGAGATCTTAGCGGAAGTAACACCGGTGAGCCGTTTTTT.